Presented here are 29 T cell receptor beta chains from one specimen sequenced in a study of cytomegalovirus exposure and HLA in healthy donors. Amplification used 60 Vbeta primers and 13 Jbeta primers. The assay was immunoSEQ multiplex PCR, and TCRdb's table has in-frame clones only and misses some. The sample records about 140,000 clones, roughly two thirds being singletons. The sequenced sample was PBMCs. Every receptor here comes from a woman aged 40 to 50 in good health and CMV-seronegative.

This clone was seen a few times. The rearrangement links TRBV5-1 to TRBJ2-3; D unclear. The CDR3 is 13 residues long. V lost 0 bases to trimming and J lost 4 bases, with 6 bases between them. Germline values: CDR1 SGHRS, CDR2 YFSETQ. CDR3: CASSLGLADTQYF. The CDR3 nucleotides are TGCGCCAGCAGCTTGGGACTTGCAGATACGCAGTATTTT.

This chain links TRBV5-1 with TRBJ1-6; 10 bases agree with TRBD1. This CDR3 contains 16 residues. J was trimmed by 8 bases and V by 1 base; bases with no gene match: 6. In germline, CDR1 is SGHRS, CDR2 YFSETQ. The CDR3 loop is CASSLMGQGRDSPLHF. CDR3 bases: TGCGCCAGCAGCTTGATGGGACAGGGGCGCGATTCACCCCTCCACTTT.

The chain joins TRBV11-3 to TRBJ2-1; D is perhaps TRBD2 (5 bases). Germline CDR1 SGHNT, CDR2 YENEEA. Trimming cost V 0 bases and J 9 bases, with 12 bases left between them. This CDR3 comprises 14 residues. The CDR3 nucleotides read TGTGCCAGCAGCTTAGATCCCGGGGTAGGTGAGCAGTTCTTC. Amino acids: CASSLDPGVGEQFF.

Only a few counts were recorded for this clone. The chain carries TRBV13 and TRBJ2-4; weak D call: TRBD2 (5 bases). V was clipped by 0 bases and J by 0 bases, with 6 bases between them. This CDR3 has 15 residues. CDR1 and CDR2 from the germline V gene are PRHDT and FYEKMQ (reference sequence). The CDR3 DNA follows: TGTGCCAGCAGCTTAGGCGGGGAAGCCAAAAACATTCAGTACTTC. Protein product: CASSLGGEAKNIQYF. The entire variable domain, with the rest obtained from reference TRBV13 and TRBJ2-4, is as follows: AAGVIQSPRHLIKEKRETATLKCYPIPRHDTVYWYQQGPGQDPQFLISFYEKMQSDKGSIPDRFSAQQFSDYHSELNMSSLELGDSALYFCASSLGGEAKNIQYFGAGTRLSVL.

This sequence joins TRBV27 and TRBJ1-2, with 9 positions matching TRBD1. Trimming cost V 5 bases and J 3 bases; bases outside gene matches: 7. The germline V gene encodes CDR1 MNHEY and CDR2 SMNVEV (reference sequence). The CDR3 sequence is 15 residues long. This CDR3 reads CASSPYRGRDYGYTF. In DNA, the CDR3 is TGTGCCAGCAGTCCATACAGGGGGCGCGACTATGGCTACACCTTC.

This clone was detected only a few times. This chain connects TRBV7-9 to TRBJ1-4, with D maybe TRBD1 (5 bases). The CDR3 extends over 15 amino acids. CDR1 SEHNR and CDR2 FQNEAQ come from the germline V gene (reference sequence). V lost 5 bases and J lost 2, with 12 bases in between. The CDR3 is CASSTPGDTNEKLFF. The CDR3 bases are TGTGCCAGCAGCACCCCGGGGGATACTAATGAAAAACTGTTTTTT. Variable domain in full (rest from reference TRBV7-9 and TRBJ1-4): DTGVSQNPRHKITKRGQNVTFRCDPISEHNRLYWYRQTLGQGPEFLTYFQNEAQLEKSRLLSDRFSAERPKGSFSTLEIQRTEQGDSAMYLCASSTPGDTNEKLFFGSGTQLSVL.

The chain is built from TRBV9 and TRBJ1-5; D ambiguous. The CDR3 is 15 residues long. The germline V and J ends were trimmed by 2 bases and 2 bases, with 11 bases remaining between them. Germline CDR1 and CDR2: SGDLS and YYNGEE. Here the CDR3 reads CASSVGLGGNQPQHF. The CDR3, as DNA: TGTGCCAGCAGCGTCGGGCTCGGGGGCAATCAGCCCCAGCATTTT.

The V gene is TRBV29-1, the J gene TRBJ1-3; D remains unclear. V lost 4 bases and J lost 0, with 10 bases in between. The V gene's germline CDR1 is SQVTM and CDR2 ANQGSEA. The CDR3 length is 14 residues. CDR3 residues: CSVVFGYSGNTIYF. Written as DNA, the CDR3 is TGCAGCGTTGTTTTCGGTTACTCTGGAAACACCATATATTTT.

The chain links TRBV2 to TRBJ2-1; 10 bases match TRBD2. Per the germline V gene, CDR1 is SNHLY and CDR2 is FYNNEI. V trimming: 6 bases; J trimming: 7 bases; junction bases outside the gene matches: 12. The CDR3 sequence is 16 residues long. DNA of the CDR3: TGTGCCAGCAGGAGAAGGGAGCGGGGGGGTAGTAATGAGCAGTTCTTC. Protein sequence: CASRRRERGGSNEQFF.

CDR3 in amino acids: CAISESMGGAAATDTQYF. DNA for the CDR3: TGTGCCATCAGTGAGTCAATGGGGGGGGCGGCAGCTACAGATACGCAGTATTTT. V and J are TRBV10-3 and TRBJ2-3, with D possibly matching TRBD2 (7 bases). The V end lost 0 bases, the J end lost 3 bases, and 19 bases lay between the germline ends. The germline V gene encodes CDR1 ENHRY and CDR2 SYGVKD. CDR3 length equals 18 residues.

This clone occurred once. The CDR3 bases are TGTGCCAGCAGCCCCCCCAATAGCAATCAGCCCCAGCATTTT. Translated: CASSPPNSNQPQHF. The gene calls are TRBV9 and TRBJ1-5; D not certain. The CDR3 extends over 14 amino acids. CDR1 SGDLS and CDR2 YYNGEE come from the germline V gene. Between the trimmed V and J ends, which lost 4 bases and 0 bases, there was a span of 8 bases.

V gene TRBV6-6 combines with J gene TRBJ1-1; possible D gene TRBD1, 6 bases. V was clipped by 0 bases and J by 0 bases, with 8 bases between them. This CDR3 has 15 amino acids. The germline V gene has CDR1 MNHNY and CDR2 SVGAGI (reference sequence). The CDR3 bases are TGTGCCAGCAGTTACTCCGACAGGCTGAACACTGAAGCTTTCTTT. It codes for CASSYSDRLNTEAFF.

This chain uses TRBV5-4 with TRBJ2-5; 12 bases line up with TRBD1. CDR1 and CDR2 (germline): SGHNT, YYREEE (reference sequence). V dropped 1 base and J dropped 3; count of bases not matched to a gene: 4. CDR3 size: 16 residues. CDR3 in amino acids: CASSLSGTGGKETQYF. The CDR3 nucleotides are TGTGCCAGCAGCTTGAGCGGGACAGGGGGCAAAGAGACCCAGTACTTC.

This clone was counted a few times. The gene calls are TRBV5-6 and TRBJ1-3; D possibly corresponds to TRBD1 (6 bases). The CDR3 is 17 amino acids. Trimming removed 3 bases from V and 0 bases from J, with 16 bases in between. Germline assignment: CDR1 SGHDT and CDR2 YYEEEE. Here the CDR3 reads CASSYRQVLSSGNTIYF. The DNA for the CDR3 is TGTGCCAGCAGCTACCGACAGGTTCTTTCCTCTGGAAACACCATATATTTT.

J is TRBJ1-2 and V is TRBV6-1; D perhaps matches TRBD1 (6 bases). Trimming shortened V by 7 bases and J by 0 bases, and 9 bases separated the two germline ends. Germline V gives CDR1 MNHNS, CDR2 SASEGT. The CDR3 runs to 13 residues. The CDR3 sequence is CASMQGSNYGYTF. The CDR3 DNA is TGTGCCAGCATGCAGGGGTCTAACTATGGCTACACCTTC.

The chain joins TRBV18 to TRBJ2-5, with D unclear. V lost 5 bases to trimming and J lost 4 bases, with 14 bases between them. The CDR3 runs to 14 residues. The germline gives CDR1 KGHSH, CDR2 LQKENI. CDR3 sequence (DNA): TGTGCCAGCTCATCCCGGAACAGCCCAGAGACCCAGTACTTC. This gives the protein CASSSRNSPETQYF.

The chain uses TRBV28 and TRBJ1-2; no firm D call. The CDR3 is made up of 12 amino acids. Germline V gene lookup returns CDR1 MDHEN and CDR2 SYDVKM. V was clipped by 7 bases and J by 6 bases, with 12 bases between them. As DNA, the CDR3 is TGTGCCAGCAACACCGGGGTGGATGGCTACACCTTC. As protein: CASNTGVDGYTF.

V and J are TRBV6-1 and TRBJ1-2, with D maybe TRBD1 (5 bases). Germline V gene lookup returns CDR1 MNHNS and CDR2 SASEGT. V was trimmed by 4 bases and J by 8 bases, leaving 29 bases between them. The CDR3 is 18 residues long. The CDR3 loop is CASSVQATGFGGRYGYTF. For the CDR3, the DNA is TGTGCCAGCAGTGTGCAAGCCACAGGATTCGGGGGTCGTTACGGCTACACCTTC.

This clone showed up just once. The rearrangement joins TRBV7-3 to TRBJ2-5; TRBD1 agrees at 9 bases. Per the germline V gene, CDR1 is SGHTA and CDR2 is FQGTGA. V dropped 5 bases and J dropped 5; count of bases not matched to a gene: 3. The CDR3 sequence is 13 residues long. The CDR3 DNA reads TGTGCCAGCAGCCGAGGGACAGGGGAGACCCAGTACTTC. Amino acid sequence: CASSRGTGETQYF.

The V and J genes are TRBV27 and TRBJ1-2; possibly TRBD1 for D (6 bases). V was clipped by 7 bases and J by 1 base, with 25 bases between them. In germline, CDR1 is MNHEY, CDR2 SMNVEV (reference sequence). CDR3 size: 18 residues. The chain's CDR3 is CASIKLEARGLVNYGYTF. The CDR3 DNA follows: TGTGCCAGCATTAAGTTAGAGGCCAGGGGCCTGGTTAACTATGGCTACACCTTC.

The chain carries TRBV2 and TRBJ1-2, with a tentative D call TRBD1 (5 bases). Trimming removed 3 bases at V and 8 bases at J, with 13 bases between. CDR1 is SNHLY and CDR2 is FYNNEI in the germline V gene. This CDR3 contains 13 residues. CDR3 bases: TGTGCCAGCAGTGATGGGGGGTATGGAGGCTACACCTTC. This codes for CASSDGGYGGYTF.

For the CDR3, the DNA is TGTGCCAGCAGTTTAATCACGGGGGAGGGTAATTCACCCCTCCACTTT. Amino acids: CASSLITGEGNSPLHF. This chain links TRBV28 with TRBJ1-6; the D gene is possibly TRBD1 (5 bases). Per germline, CDR1 MDHEN and CDR2 SYDVKM. Trimming removed 2 bases at V and 6 bases at J, with 14 bases between. The CDR3 loop spans 16 amino acids. The full variable domain, completed using reference TRBV28 and TRBJ1-6, is DVKVTQSSRYLVKRTGEKVFLECVQDMDHENMFWYRQDPGLGLRLIYFSYDVKMKEKGDIPEGYSVSREKKERFSLILESASTNQTSMYLCASSLITGEGNSPLHFGNGTRLTVT.

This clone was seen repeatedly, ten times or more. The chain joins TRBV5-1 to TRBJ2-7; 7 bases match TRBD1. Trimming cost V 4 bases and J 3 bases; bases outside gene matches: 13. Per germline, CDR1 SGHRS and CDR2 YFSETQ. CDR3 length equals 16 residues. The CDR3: CASSRKTGKLSYEQYV. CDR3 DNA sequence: TGCGCCAGCAGCAGAAAGACAGGGAAGTTGAGCTACGAGCAGTACGTC.

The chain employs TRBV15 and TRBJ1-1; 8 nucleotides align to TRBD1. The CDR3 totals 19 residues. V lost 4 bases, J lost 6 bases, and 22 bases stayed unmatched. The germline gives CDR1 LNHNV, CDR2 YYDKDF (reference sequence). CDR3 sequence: CATSIPRDRSIVEKPEAFF. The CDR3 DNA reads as TGTGCCACCAGCATTCCACGGGACAGGTCGATTGTGGAAAAGCCTGAAGCTTTCTTT.

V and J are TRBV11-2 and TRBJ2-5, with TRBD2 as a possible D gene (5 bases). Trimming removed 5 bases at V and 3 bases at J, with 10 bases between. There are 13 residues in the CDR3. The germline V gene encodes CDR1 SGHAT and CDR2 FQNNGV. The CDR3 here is CASSRTREETQYF. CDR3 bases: TGTGCCAGCAGCCGAACGCGGGAAGAGACCCAGTACTTC.

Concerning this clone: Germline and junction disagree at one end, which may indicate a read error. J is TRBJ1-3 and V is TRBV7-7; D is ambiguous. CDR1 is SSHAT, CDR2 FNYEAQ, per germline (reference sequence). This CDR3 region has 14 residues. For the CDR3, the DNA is TGTGCTAGCAGCTTAGTGCCGGGTGGAAACACCATATATTTT. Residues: CASSLVPGGNTIYF.

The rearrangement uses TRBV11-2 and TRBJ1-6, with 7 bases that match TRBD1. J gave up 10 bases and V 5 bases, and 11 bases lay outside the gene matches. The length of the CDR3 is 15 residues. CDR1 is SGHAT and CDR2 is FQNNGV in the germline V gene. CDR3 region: CASSTRQGLGSPLHF. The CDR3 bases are TGTGCCAGCAGCACCAGACAGGGCCTGGGGTCACCCCTCCACTTT.

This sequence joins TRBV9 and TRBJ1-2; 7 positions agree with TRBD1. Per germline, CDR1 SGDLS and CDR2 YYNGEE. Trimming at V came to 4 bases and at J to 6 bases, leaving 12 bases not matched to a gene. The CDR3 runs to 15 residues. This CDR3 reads CASSSTPRTGNGYTF. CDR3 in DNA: TGTGCCAGCAGCTCAACCCCTAGGACAGGCAATGGCTACACCTTC.

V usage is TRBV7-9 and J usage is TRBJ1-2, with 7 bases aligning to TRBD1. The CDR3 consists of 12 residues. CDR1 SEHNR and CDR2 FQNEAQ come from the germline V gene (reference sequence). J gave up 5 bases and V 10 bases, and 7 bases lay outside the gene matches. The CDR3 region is CATYRGGYGYTF. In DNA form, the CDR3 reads TGTGCCACCTACAGGGGCGGTTATGGCTACACCTTC.